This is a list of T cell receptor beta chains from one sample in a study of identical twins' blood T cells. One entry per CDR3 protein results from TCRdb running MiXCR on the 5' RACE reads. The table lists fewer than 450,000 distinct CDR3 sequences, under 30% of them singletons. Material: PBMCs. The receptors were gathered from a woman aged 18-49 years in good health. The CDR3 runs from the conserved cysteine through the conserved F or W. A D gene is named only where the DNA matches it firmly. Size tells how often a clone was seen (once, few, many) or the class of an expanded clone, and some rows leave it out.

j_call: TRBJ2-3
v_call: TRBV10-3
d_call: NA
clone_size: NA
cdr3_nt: TGTGCCATCAGTGCGTCTACGAGGGCAGATACGCAGTATTTT
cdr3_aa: CAISASTRADTQYF

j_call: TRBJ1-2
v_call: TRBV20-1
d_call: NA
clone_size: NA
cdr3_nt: TGCAGTGCTAGAGAACCCCAGAGCTATGGCTACACCTTC
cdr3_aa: CSAREPQSYGYTF

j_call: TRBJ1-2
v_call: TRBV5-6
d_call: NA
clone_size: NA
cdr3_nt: TGTGCCAGCAGCTTGTCACACTTCTATGGCTACACCTTC
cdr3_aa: CASSLSHFYGYTF

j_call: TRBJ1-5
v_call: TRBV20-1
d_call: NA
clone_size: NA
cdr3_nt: TGCAGTGCTACCGTCCCCCGGGAAAGCAATCAGCCCCAGCATTTT
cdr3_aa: CSATVPRESNQPQHF

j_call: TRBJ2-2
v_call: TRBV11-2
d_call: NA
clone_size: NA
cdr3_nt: TGTGCCACCGTAGAGCGGAGGAACACCGGGGAGCTGTTTTTT
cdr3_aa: CATVERRNTGELFF

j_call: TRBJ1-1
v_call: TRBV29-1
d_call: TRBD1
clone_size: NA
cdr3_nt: TGCAGCGTTGGGGGAAAAAAGGGGGCCCCGAACACTGAAGCTTTCTTT
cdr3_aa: CSVGGKKGAPNTEAFF

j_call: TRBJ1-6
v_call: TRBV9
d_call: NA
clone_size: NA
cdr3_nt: TGTGCCAGCAGCGTAGAAGGCCGAGATAATTCACCCCTCCACTTT
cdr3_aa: CASSVEGRDNSPLHF

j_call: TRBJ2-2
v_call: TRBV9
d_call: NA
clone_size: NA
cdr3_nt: TGTACCAGCAGCGTGGGGGACCCCAACACCGGGGAGCTGTTTTTT
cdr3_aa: CTSSVGDPNTGELFF

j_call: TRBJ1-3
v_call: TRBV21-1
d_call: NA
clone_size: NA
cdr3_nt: TGTGCCAGCAGCAGCGGGGCCAAAACTGGAAACACCATATATTTT
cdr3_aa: CASSSGAKTGNTIYF

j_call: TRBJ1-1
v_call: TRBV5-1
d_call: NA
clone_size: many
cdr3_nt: TGCGCCAGCAGCTTGGAGTCAGGGACGATCAACACTGAAGCTTTCTTT
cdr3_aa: CASSLESGTINTEAFF

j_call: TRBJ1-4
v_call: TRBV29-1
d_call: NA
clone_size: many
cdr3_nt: TGCAGCGTAAATACCGGGAGCGAAAAACTGTTTTTT
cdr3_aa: CSVNTGSEKLFF

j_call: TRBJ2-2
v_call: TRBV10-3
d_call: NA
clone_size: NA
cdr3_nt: TGTGCCAGCAGGGTATCCGGGGAGCTGTTTTTT
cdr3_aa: CASRVSGELFF

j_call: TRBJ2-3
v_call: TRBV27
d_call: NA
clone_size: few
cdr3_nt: TGTGCCAGCAGTCACCCTAGTATGGCGGCGGGTACGCAGTATTTT
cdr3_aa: CASSHPSMAAGTQYF

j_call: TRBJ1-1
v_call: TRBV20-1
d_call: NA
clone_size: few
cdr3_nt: TGCAGTGCTAGAGATCCAAGGGTGGGAGCGAACACTGAAGCTTTCTTT
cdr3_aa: CSARDPRVGANTEAFF

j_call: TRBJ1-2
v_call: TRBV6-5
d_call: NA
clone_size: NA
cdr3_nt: TGTGCCAGCATATCCGCGGGTTGGACGGAGAACTATGGCTACACCTTC
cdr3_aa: CASISAGWTENYGYTF

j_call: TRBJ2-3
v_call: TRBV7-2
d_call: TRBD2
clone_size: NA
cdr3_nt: TGTGCCAGCAGCTTACCTAGCGGGGGGGCCAGTACGCAGTATTTT
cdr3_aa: CASSLPSGGASTQYF

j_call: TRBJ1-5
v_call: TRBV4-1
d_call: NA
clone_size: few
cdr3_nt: TGCGCCAGCAGCCAAGAAAGTTCGGCGAATCAGCCCCAGCATTTT
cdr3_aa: CASSQESSANQPQHF

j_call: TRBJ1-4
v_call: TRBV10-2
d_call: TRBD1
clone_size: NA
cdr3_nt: TGCGCCAGCAGTTTGGGGACAGGGGGCGAAGTAAAACTGTTTTTT
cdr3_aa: CASSLGTGGEVKLFF

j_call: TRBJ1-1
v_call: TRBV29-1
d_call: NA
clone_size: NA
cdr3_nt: TGCAGCTCTTGGACAGATGAAGCTTTCTTT
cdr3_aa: CSSWTDEAFF

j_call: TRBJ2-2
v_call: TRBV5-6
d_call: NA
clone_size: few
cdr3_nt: TGTGCCAGCAGCGGGGATAGCACCGGGGAGCTGTTTTTT
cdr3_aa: CASSGDSTGELFF

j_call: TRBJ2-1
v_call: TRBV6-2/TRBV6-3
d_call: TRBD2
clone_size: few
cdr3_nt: TGTGCCAGCAGTTCCCGCATGGGGCTAGCGGGGACATACGATGAGCAGTTCTTC
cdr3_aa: CASSSRMGLAGTYDEQFF

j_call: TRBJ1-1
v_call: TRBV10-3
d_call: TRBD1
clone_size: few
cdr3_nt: TGTGCCATCAACCGGGACAGCGAGAACACTGAAGCTTTCTTT
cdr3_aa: CAINRDSENTEAFF